These 9 T cell receptor beta chains were all obtained from the same sample, sequenced in a study of blood T cell repertoires in COVID-19. Here immunoSEQ multiplex PCR was the method, and the copy in TCRdb shows in-frame clones only, minus some. In the table there are more than 100,000 clones, around 80% of which are singletons. Sequences were obtained from PBMCs or T cells enriched from blood (not recorded which). These receptors were obtained from a man aged 35-49 years with acute COVID-19.

CDR3 protein: CASSLNRTYSNQPQHF. CDR3 nucleotide sequence: TGCGCCAGCAGCTTGAACAGGACATATAGCAATCAGCCCCAGCATTTT. V usage is TRBV5-1 and J usage is TRBJ1-5, with D possibly being TRBD1 (5 bases). The CDR3 is made up of 16 amino acids. The germline gives CDR1 SGHRS, CDR2 YFSETQ. Trimming left V 1 base short and J 0 bases short, with 11 bases between.

The chain couples TRBV2 to TRBJ2-5, with D tentatively TRBD1 (5 bases). The length of the CDR3 is 14 residues. CDR1 and CDR2 from the germline V gene are SNHLY and FYNNEI. The V end lost 5 bases, the J end lost 1 base, and 11 bases lay between the germline ends. CDR3: CASSFQGGQETQYF. DNA of the CDR3: TGTGCCAGCAGTTTTCAGGGTGGCCAAGAGACCCAGTACTTC.

V is TRBV15 and J is TRBJ2-7; possible D gene TRBD1, 7 bases. CDR3 length: 14 residues. The germline V and J ends were trimmed by 3 bases and 4 bases, with 13 bases remaining between them. From germline, CDR1 is LNHNV and CDR2 YYDKDF (reference sequence). DNA of the CDR3: TGTGCCACCAGCAGGGAGACAGGGAGGTACGAGCAGTACTTC. Translating it yields CATSRETGRYEQYF.

The rearrangement joins TRBV2 to TRBJ2-5; tentatively, D is TRBD2 (5 bases). The germline V gene has CDR1 SNHLY and CDR2 FYNNEI. The germline V and J ends were trimmed by 7 bases and 0 bases, with 9 bases remaining between them. The CDR3 covers 13 residues. The CDR3 nucleotides read TGTGCCAGCATTGAGCGGTACCAAGAGACCCAGTACTTC. Its translation is CASIERYQETQYF.

The CDR3 DNA sequence: TGTGCCAGCAGTCTAACAGGGGGATATGAGGAGACCCAGTACTTC. Amino acid sequence: CASSLTGGYEETQYF. This chain uses TRBV6-5 with TRBJ2-5, with 8 nucleotides matching TRBD1. The CDR3 totals 15 residues. V was clipped by 5 bases and J by 5 bases; unmatched bases: 10. Germline CDR1 reads MNHEY; CDR2 reads SVGAGI.

The rearrangement links TRBV3-1 (or the pseudogene TRBV3-2) to TRBJ2-1; D may be TRBD1 (5 bases). The CDR3 is made up of 14 amino acids. Trimming took off 4 bases at V and 5 bases at J, with 12 bases between the two ends. CDR1 LGHDT and CDR2 YNNKEL come from the germline V gene (reference sequence). In DNA, the CDR3 is TGTGCCAGCAGCCCCCTAGGGGAAAACAATGAGCAGTTCTTC. As protein: CASSPLGENNEQFF.

The gene calls are TRBV28 and TRBJ2-4; D remains unclear. V gave up 3 bases and J gave up 0 bases, with 9 bases separating them. Looked up from germline, CDR1 is MDHEN and CDR2 is SYDVKM. This CDR3 region has 15 residues. The CDR3 bases are TGTGCCAGCAGTTTTGCCAGTATAGCCAAAAACATTCAGTACTTC. Amino acids: CASSFASIAKNIQYF.

V is TRBV5-4 and J is TRBJ2-7; possible D gene TRBD2, 6 bases. Germline CDR1 is SGHNT and CDR2 is YYREEE (reference sequence). V lost 4 bases to trimming and J lost 7 bases, with 15 bases between them. The CDR3 extends over 13 amino acids. The CDR3 loop reads CASSLDPGGEQYF. The CDR3 DNA reads as TGTGCCAGCAGCCTCGACCCTGGGGGGGAGCAGTACTTC.

This chain uses TRBV6-6 with TRBJ2-3, with TRBD1 identical over 7 bases. After removal of 8 bases from V and 1 base from J, the junction contained 12 bases not matched to a gene. CDR1 and CDR2 (germline): MNHNY, SVGAGI (reference sequence). This CDR3 contains 16 residues. The CDR3, as DNA: TGTGCCAGCGGATCACAGGGGCGGGCGCGCACAGATACGCAGTATTTT. Its translation is CASGSQGRARTDTQYF.